The 28 T cell receptor beta chains listed next were all sequenced from one sample in a study of breast tumors, draining lymph nodes, adjacent tissues. Breast cancer patients provided tissue from their axillary draining lymph nodes. Using its own MiXCR run on the multiplex PCR reads, TCRdb lists one record per CDR3 protein. The table records fewer than 200,000 distinct CDR3 sequences, 33% of them present only once. Sequencing input: axillary lymph node tissue. The receptors derive from a female donor with breast cancer. Some clones in this sample may be carry-over from other donors' samples.

This clonotype has more than one count but fewer than ten. The rearrangement links TRBV13 to TRBJ1-4, with D possibly being TRBD1 (6 bases). Germline CDR1 reads PRHDT; CDR2 reads FYEKMQ (reference sequence). CDR3 length: 16 residues. Deletions cut 4 bases from V and 6 bases from J, with 18 bases between. CDR3 region: CASSSRAGGRDEKLFF. CDR3 nucleotides: TGTGCCAGCAGCTCAAGGGCGGGGGGGCGAGATGAAAAACTGTTTTTT.

In this sample, this clonotype turned up a few times. V is TRBV19 and J is TRBJ2-7; tentative D call: TRBD2 (6 bases). The CDR3 loop spans 14 amino acids. V lost 5 bases and J 4 bases, leaving 15 bases between the germline ends. Germline CDR1 LNHDA, CDR2 SQIVND (reference sequence). In DNA form, the CDR3 reads TGTGCCAGTAGTCCCCGGGACGGGGGTTACGAGCAGTACTTC. Protein sequence: CASSPRDGGYEQYF.

The chain joins TRBV20-1 to TRBJ1-2; TRBD1 aligns across 7 bases. J lost 5 bases, V lost 6 bases, and 15 bases had no gene match. In germline, CDR1 is DFQATT, CDR2 SNEGSKA (reference sequence). CDR3 length equals 15 residues. This chain's CDR3 is CSASSPTGREYGYTF. CDR3 bases: TGCAGTGCCAGCTCACCGACAGGGCGGGAATATGGCTACACCTTC.

This clonotype was seen repeatedly, ten times or more. The chain employs TRBV7-2 and TRBJ1-2, with D perhaps TRBD1 (6 bases). The germline gives CDR1 SGHTA, CDR2 FQGNSA. Trimming left V 2 bases short and J 7 bases short, with 17 bases between. This CDR3 comprises 15 residues. The CDR3 loop reads CASSLREGGVSGYTF. The CDR3 DNA sequence: TGTGCCAGCAGCTTACGGGAAGGGGGTGTTTCTGGCTACACCTTC.

This clonotype was detected ten times or more. The chain is built from TRBV30 and TRBJ2-7; D is perhaps TRBD1 or TRBD2 (6 bases each). In germline, CDR1 is GTSNPN, CDR2 SVGIG (reference sequence). Trimming shortened V by 3 bases and J by 3 bases, and 21 bases separated the two germline ends. CDR3 length: 16 amino acids. Here the CDR3 reads CAWSGGHGQGRYEQYF. The CDR3 nucleotides read TGTGCCTGGAGCGGGGGCCATGGGCAGGGCCGCTACGAGCAGTACTTC.

As regards this clonotype: One end of the junction fails to match germline, which may point to a read error. The chain joins TRBV24-1 to TRBJ2-3; 8 bases are shared with TRBD2. Germline-derived CDR1 and CDR2 are KGHDR and SFDVKD. CDR3 length: 16 amino acids. The CDR3 DNA follows: TGTGCCAGCAGTTTATCCGGACTAGCTAGCGCAGATACGCAGTATTTT. Translated: CASSLSGLASADTQYF.

Concerning this clonotype itself: Because it lacks the conserved phenylalanine or tryptophan at the end, this CDR3 is likely a read error. This chain joins TRBV2 and TRBJ2-3; 10 bases fit TRBD1. The CDR3 is made up of 15 amino acids. Germline V CDR1 and CDR2: SNHLY, FYNNEI. J was trimmed by 4 bases and V by 6 bases; bases with no gene match: 7. In DNA form, the CDR3 reads TGTGCCAGCAGCAGACAGGGGGCTAAAGCAGATACGCAGTATTAT. Protein: CASSRQGAKADTQYY.

This clonotype was counted ten times or more. The chain combines TRBV6-4 with TRBJ2-1; 12 bases match TRBD2. There are 14 residues in the CDR3. Losses at the gene ends were 5 bases for V and 7 bases for J; bases not matched to a gene: 3. Germline CDR1 and CDR2: MRHNA and SNTAGT. The CDR3 region has the DNA TGTGCCAGCAGTCCACTAGCGGGAGGTAATGAGCAGTTCTTC. It codes for CASSPLAGGNEQFF.

The rearrangement uses TRBV4-1 and TRBJ2-3; D remains ambiguous. CDR3 length: 14 residues. Germline CDR1 is MGHRA and CDR2 is YSYEKL. The V end was cut by 1 base, the J end by 6 bases, with 11 bases between. CDR3 bases: TGCGCCAGCAGCCAAGGTTTTATGGGGGATACGCAGTATTTT. Translated: CASSQGFMGDTQYF.

Worth noting for this clonotype: This may be a read error, as it is one base from a much larger clone. The chain couples TRBV6-5 to TRBJ2-7; D is unclear. There are 13 residues in the CDR3. CDR1 MNHEY and CDR2 SVGAGI come from the germline V gene. This CDR3 reads CASSYSFEYEQCF. The CDR3 DNA sequence: TGTGCCAGCAGTTATTCGTTTGAGTACGAGCAGTGCTTC.

As concerns this clonotype: A much larger clone is a single base away; this may be a read error. The CDR3: CASSIARTGPYDEQFF. DNA for the CDR3: TGTGCCAGTAGTATAGCAAGGACCGGACCCTACGATGAGCAGTTCTTC. The chain uses TRBV19 and TRBJ2-1; D gene uncertain. Germline V lookup: CDR1 LNHDA, CDR2 SQIVND (reference sequence). The CDR3 runs to 16 residues.

Many counts were recorded for this clonotype. The chain combines TRBV10-3 with TRBJ2-1, with 9 bases matching TRBD1. With V trimmed by 11 bases and J by 8 bases, 13 bases remained unmatched. The CDR3 spans 14 residues. Germline CDR1 and CDR2: ENHRY and SYGVKD. DNA of the CDR3: TGTGCCGCGCACACGACAGGGGGTTCTGATGAGCAGTTCTTC. It translates to CAAHTTGGSDEQFF.

This chain uses TRBV7-4 with TRBJ1-6; unclear D gene. The CDR3 contains 16 residues. CDR1 SGHVT and CDR2 SQSDAQ come from the germline V gene. CDR3 residues: CARDLTQSSYNSPLHF. In nucleotides, the CDR3 is TGTGCTAGAGACCTGACCCAGAGCTCCTATAATTCACCCCTCCACTTT.

Comments on this clonotype: This may arise from a read error, as a much more abundant clone is one base away. The V gene is TRBV5-8, the J gene TRBJ1-4; D is ambiguous. The germline V gene has CDR1 SGHTS and CDR2 YDEGEE. Trimming removed 1 base from V and 7 bases from J, with 8 bases in between. The CDR3 is 13 amino acids. The CDR3 loop reads CASSLTRAEKLFF. The CDR3 nucleotides are TGTGCCAGCAGCTTGACTCGGGCTGAAAAACTGTTTTTT. Combining the CDR3 with reference TRBV5-8 and TRBJ1-4 gives the whole variable domain EAGVTQSPTHLIKTRGQQATLRCSPISGHTSVYWYQQALGLGLQFLLWYDEGEERNRGNFPPRFSGRQFPNYSSELNVNALELEDSALYLCASSLTRAEKLFFGSGTQLSVL.

This clonotype appeared many times. The genes are TRBV19 and TRBJ1-4, with D uncertain. The germline V gene has CDR1 LNHDA and CDR2 SQIVND (reference sequence). Trimming pared 5 bases from V and 0 bases from J, leaving 13 bases between. The CDR3 length is 16 residues. CDR3 in amino acids: CASSLGFYPTNEKLFF. In nucleotides, the CDR3 is TGTGCCAGTAGTCTGGGTTTTTACCCAACTAATGAAAAACTGTTTTTT.

This clonotype showed up many times. The chain is built from TRBV12-5 and TRBJ2-3; D ambiguous. V gave up 2 bases and J gave up 3 bases, with 6 bases separating them. CDR1 LGHNT and CDR2 FRNRAP come from the germline V gene. CDR3 length: 13 amino acids. The CDR3 here is CASGLPWTDTQYF. The CDR3 DNA reads as TGTGCTAGTGGTTTGCCCTGGACAGATACGCAGTATTTT.

A word on this clonotype: It may be a read error: a sequence one base away is much more abundant. This rearrangement joins TRBV9 to TRBJ1-2, with a weak D call TRBD1 (5 bases). The CDR3 runs 14 residues. The V gene's germline CDR1 is SGDLS and CDR2 YYNGEE. Trimming removed 3 bases from V and 1 base from J, with 10 bases in between. The CDR3 DNA reads TGTGCCAGCAGCGGGGGGGACTATAACTATGGCTACACCTTC. Its protein is CASSGGDYNYGYTF. The full variable domain, its missing parts supplied by reference TRBV9 and TRBJ1-2, is DSGVTQTPKHLITATGQRVTLRCSPRSGDLSVYWYQQSLDQGLQFLIQYYNGEERAKGNILERFSAQQFPDLHSELNLSSLELGDSALYFCASSGGDYNYGYTFGSGTRLTVV.

In its sample, this clonotype was seen many times. The chain is built from TRBV15 and TRBJ1-2; unclear D gene. CDR3 length equals 13 residues. The V gene lost 1 base and the J gene lost 2 bases, with 5 bases spanning the gap. Germline values: CDR1 LNHNV, CDR2 YYDKDF (reference sequence). CDR3 region: CATSRVANYGYTF. CDR3 DNA: TGTGCCACCAGCAGAGTTGCCAACTATGGCTACACCTTC.

This clonotype was seen a handful of times. The CDR3 nucleotides read TGTGCCAGCAGCTTGGACGGGACAGCGAACACTGAAGCTTTCTTT. This sequence encodes CASSLDGTANTEAFF. This sequence joins TRBV4-2 and TRBJ1-1; 7 nucleotides line up with TRBD1. J gave up 1 base and V 5 bases, and 7 bases lay outside the gene matches. The CDR3 has 15 amino acids. CDR1 is LGHNA and CDR2 is YNFKEQ in the germline V gene.

This clonotype appeared many times. V gene TRBV27 combines with J gene TRBJ2-3, with D unclear. The germline V and J ends were trimmed by 1 base and 1 base, with 6 bases remaining between them. Germline-derived CDR1 and CDR2 are MNHEY and SMNVEV (reference sequence). The length of the CDR3 is 14 residues. In DNA, the CDR3 is TGTGCCAGCAGTTTATTTGGCGGCACAGATACGCAGTATTTT. Translation: CASSLFGGTDTQYF.

The sample holds many counts of this clonotype. V is TRBV4-1 and J is TRBJ2-6; 11 nucleotides align to TRBD2. The CDR3 is made up of 17 amino acids. V shed 4 bases, J shed 3 bases, and the junction held 5 bases outside the gene matches. Germline V lookup: CDR1 MGHRA, CDR2 YSYEKL. The CDR3 DNA reads TGCGCCAGCAGCCCCGGGCTAGCGGGAGGTGGGGCCAACGTCCTGACTTTC. The encoded protein is CASSPGLAGGGANVLTF.

This clonotype was counted between two and nine times. The gene calls are TRBV6-5 and TRBJ1-2; TRBD1 matches 7 bases. The CDR3 contains 14 residues. Per the germline V gene, CDR1 is MNHEY and CDR2 is SVGAGI. With V trimmed by 6 bases and J by 4 bases, 8 bases remained unmatched. The CDR3 protein is CASSRQGGVYGYTF. The CDR3 DNA reads TGTGCCAGCAGCCGACAGGGTGGTGTCTATGGCTACACCTTC.

This clonotype was seen ten or more times. This rearrangement joins TRBV12-3 or TRBV12-4 to TRBJ1-2, with a tentative D call TRBD1 (6 bases). The CDR3 runs to 14 residues. With 7 bases removed from V and 7 bases from J, the gap between germline ends came to 19 bases. CDR3 nucleotides: TGTGCCAGCACAGAAAGGGGGAAAGTAGGTGGCTACACCTTC. Amino acid sequence: CASTERGKVGGYTF.

This chain links TRBV12-3 or TRBV12-4 with TRBJ2-7; tentatively, D is TRBD1 (6 bases). The V and J ends lost 3 bases and 3 bases respectively, with 12 bases between them. There are 14 residues in the CDR3. In nucleotides, the CDR3 is TGTGCCAGCAGTTTCGCAGGGGATTACTACGAGCAGTACTTC. Amino acids: CASSFAGDYYEQYF.

This chain uses TRBV19 with TRBJ1-1; a weak D match, TRBD1 (5 bases). Trimming cost V 7 bases and J 1 base, with 16 bases left between them. The CDR3 loop spans 15 amino acids. Germline CDR1 is LNHDA and CDR2 is SQIVND (reference sequence). The CDR3 region has the DNA TGTGCCAGTAAAGCCCGAGGAGGGACGAACACTGAAGCTTTCTTT. Amino acids: CASKARGGTNTEAFF.

The sample holds a few counts of this clonotype. With a much larger clone just one base away, this may be a read error. The chain carries TRBV7-6 and TRBJ2-5; D possibly uses TRBD1 or TRBD2 (7 bases each). There are 15 residues in the CDR3. The germline CDR1 and CDR2 sequences are SGHVS and FNYEAQ. CDR3 sequence: CASSLQGGGAETQHF. Here the CDR3 DNA reads TGTGCCAGCAGCCTACAGGGAGGGGGCGCTGAGACCCAGCACTTC.

In its sample, this clonotype was seen many times. The chain carries TRBV12-3 or TRBV12-4 and TRBJ2-7, with no clear D. The V gene lost 3 bases and the J gene lost 2 bases, with 14 bases spanning the gap. The CDR3 covers 15 residues. The CDR3 DNA follows: TGTGCCAGCAGTTTCTTCCGCTTCGGTGCCTACGAGCAGTACTTC. Translation gives CASSFFRFGAYEQYF.

This clonotype occurred many times. Given a much more abundant clone one base away, this may be a read error. This sequence joins TRBV20-1 and TRBJ1-2, with no clear D. The CDR3 covers 12 residues. Germline CDR1 DFQATT, CDR2 SNEGSKA (reference sequence). CDR3 sequence: CSARWEDYGSTF. As DNA, the CDR3 is TGCAGTGCTAGATGGGAGGACTATGGCTCCACCTTC.